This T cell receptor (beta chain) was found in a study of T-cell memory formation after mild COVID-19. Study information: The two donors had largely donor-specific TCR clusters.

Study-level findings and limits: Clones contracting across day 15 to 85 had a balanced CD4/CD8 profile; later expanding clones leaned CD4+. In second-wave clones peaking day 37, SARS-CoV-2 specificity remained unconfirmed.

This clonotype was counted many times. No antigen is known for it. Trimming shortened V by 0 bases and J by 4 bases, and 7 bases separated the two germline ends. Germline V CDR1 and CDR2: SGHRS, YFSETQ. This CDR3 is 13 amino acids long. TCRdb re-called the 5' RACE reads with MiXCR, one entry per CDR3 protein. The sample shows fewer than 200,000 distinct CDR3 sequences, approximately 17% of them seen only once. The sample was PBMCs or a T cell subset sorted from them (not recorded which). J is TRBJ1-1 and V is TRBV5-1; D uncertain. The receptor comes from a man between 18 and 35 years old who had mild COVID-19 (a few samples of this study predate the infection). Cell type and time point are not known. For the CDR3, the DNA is TGCGCCAGCAGCTTGGTTCGTTCCACTGAAGCTTTCTTT. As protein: CASSLVRSTEAFF.